The entry below gives a single T cell receptor (beta chain) sequence along with its context. The data originate from a study of blood T cell repertoires in COVID-19. The table came from immunoSEQ multiplex PCR; TCRdb's copy has only in-frame clones and leaves some out. The repertoire holds about 98,000 clones, with 70% to 90% as singletons. The CDR3 length is 14 residues. Trimming took 4 bases from V and 8 from J; bases not matched to a gene: 2. Germline CDR1 reads LGHDT; CDR2 reads YNNKEL (reference sequence). This receptor was taken from a man between 65 and 85 years old with acute or convalescent COVID-19. The sequenced sample consisted of peripheral blood. The chain has TRBV3-1 (or the pseudogene TRBV3-2) and TRBJ1-6; 10 positions match TRBD1. CDR3 in amino acids: CASSPGQGYSPLHF. The CDR3 DNA is TGTGCCAGCAGCCCGGGACAGGGGTATTCACCCCTCCACTTT.